This entry concerns a single T cell receptor beta chain. Its specificity is not known. V was clipped by 7 bases and J by 2 bases; unmatched bases: 19. Germline V CDR1 and CDR2: DFQATT, SNEGSKA (reference sequence). The length of the CDR3 is 17 residues. This entry belongs to a study of T-cell reconstitution after alpha-beta-depleted transplantation in children. Overall study results and limits: At around two months after transplant, the alpha-beta T cells were reportedly derived from several hundred expanded clones that came from non-depleted graft cells. Newly made T cells mostly supplied T-cell counts and diversity one year after transplant. Surviving recipient T cells and thymic progenitors underlay high day-60 TCRbeta diversity in some patients.

Library preparation (for TCRbeta) was performed with unique molecular identifiers. TCRdb analysed the PCR reads with MiXCR anew, one entry per CDR3 protein. Altogether 70,000 or so distinct CDR3 sequences are present, around 9.9% being singletons, with the ten largest covering less than 15%. The origin of this receptor is a boy younger than 18 with acute myeloid leukemia, due to receive a stem cell transplant. Sequences were derived from PBMCs, sampled before TCRalphabeta/CD19-depleted stem cell transplant. J is TRBJ1-1 and V is TRBV20-1, with 7 bases identical to TRBD1. The CDR3 loop is CSGQSPGQRFSNTEAFF. In nucleotides, the CDR3 is TGCAGTGGCCAGAGCCCGGGACAGAGATTTTCTAACACTGAAGCTTTCTTT.